This T cell receptor (beta chain) emerged from a study of beta chain features in type 1 diabetes. Study-level information: Age, gender and cell yields were similar between patients and healthy donors. Study results and limitations: Healthy donors had naive, central memory and Treg TCRB repertoires that appeared less similar than those seen among patients. For Type 1 diabetes patients, all four CD4+ subsets carried TCRB CDR3s that were moderately but significantly shorter.

Isolated RNA was reverse transcribed in full, so expressed TCRB transcripts were sequenced. Clones were sequenced by immunoSEQ multiplex PCR, and TCRdb holds only the in-frame ones, with some missing. The data contain over 650,000 clones, around 15% of them seen just once; the ten biggest clones take up approximately 0.043%. CDR1 and CDR2 from the germline V gene are MNHEY and SMNVEV (reference sequence). The CDR3 spans 16 residues. Trimming at V came to 4 bases and at J to 3 bases, leaving 10 bases not matched to a gene. Notes on this clone: What it recognizes is unknown.

The chain employs TRBV27 and TRBJ2-3, with 7 bases that match TRBD2. The sample taken for sequencing was naive CD4+ T cells from blood. This sequence originates from a man aged 18 to 30 with type 1 diabetes. CDR3 DNA sequence: TGTGCCAGCAGTTCTCTAGGCGGGAGAGGGACAGATACGCAGTATTTT. It translates to CASSSLGGRGTDTQYF.